Below are 7 T cell receptor beta chains sequenced from a single sample in a study of metastatic and nonmetastatic thyroid tumors. MiXCR reprocessed the PCR reads for TCRdb. The sample shows 50,000 to 65,000 clones, roughly 4% of them seen only once. Patients had received no treatment of any kind before thyroid surgery. The sequencing input was blood. The receptor source for this set is a female donor with papillary thyroid cancer or a benign thyroid nodule (not recorded which). Some clones in this sample may be carry-over from other donors' samples.

This clone occurred a few times. This chain links TRBV10-3 with TRBJ2-6; tentatively, D is TRBD2 (6 bases). The CDR3 loop spans 17 amino acids. Looked up from germline, CDR1 is ENHRY and CDR2 is SYGVKD. V lost 7 bases and J 0 bases, leaving 16 bases between the germline ends. CDR3 protein: CAIILSGWGSGANVLTF. The CDR3 DNA reads as TGTGCCATCATCCTTAGCGGATGGGGCTCTGGGGCCAACGTCCTGACTTTC.

This clone was detected many times. This chain's CDR3 is CASSSGPGNTIYF. As DNA, the CDR3 is TGTGCCAGCAGCTCGGGACCTGGAAACACCATATATTTT. This chain uses TRBV7-2 with TRBJ1-3; D may be TRBD1 (5 bases). The CDR3 extends over 13 amino acids. CDR1 SGHTA and CDR2 FQGNSA come from the germline V gene. Trimming took 4 bases from V and 2 from J, leaving 6 bases between them.

This clone was seen repeatedly, ten times or more. This sample includes further DNA sequences coding for the same CDR3. The chain carries TRBV28 and TRBJ1-2; D gene uncertain. The CDR3 totals 12 residues. From germline, CDR1 is MDHEN and CDR2 SYDVKM. Trimming took off 5 bases at V and 2 bases at J, with 6 bases between the two ends. CDR3 nucleotides: TGTGCCAGCAGTCGGGGAAACTATGGCTACACCTTC. Translated: CASSRGNYGYTF.

This clone appeared many times. The J gene is TRBJ2-1, the V gene TRBV24-1; tentatively, D is TRBD1 (5 bases). The V and J ends lost 6 bases and 6 bases respectively, with 20 bases between them. Germline CDR1 reads KGHDR; CDR2 reads SFDVKD. This CDR3 is 16 amino acids long. The CDR3 DNA reads TGTGCCACCAGTAAAAGGGGATCCCCCTGGGGCAATGAGCAGTTCTTC. Amino acids: CATSKRGSPWGNEQFF.

There are many counts of this clone. The chain carries TRBV6-5 and TRBJ2-1; 7 bases line up with TRBD2. CDR1 and CDR2 from the germline V gene are MNHEY and SVGAGI. The V and J ends lost 2 bases and 2 bases, in that order; junction bases with no gene match: 3. CDR3 length equals 15 residues. As DNA, the CDR3 is TGTGCCAGCAGTTACGGAGGGAGGGCCTACAATGAGCAGTTCTTC. It yields the protein CASSYGGRAYNEQFF.

There are many counts of this clone. This chain uses TRBV10-2 with TRBJ1-4; 10 bases are a match to TRBD1. V gave up 6 bases and J gave up 8 bases; unmatched junction bases: 9. The CDR3 totals 15 residues. From germline, CDR1 is WSHSY and CDR2 SAAADI. Written as DNA, the CDR3 is TGCGCCAGCAGCGGGGACAGGGGCTATGACGAAAAACTGTTTTTT. It yields the protein CASSGDRGYDEKLFF.

This clone occurred a few times. CDR3 sequence: CASSSGGGGPNEQFF. CDR3 coding DNA: TGTGCCAGCAGTTCTGGGGGGGGGGGCCCCAATGAGCAGTTCTTC. This chain uses TRBV12-3 or TRBV12-4 with TRBJ2-1, with D perhaps TRBD2 (7 bases). The CDR3 is 15 residues long. Between the trimmed V and J ends, which lost 4 bases and 6 bases, there was a span of 16 bases.